Reported below is one T cell receptor (beta chain). Here immunoSEQ multiplex PCR was the method, and the copy in TCRdb shows in-frame clones only, minus some. The table records under 250,000 clones, almost 85% of them present only once. The data originate from a study of blood T cell repertoires in COVID-19. Overall study: Whether acute or convalescent, the COVID-19 samples came from the United States, Italy and Spain. In each case, the material was cDNA or gDNA derived from T cells, B-cell-depleted T cells, or PBMCs.

This CDR3 has 15 residues. In germline, CDR1 is MDHEN, CDR2 SYDVKM. Trimming stripped 8 bases from V and 3 bases from J, with 17 bases between. The sequencing input was peripheral blood. This chain connects TRBV28 to TRBJ1-5; the D gene is possibly TRBD1 (6 bases). This TCR was recovered from a woman in her forties or fifties with active or convalescent COVID-19. The CDR3 sequence: CASGGGGNLNQPQHF. CDR3 in DNA: TGTGCCAGCGGGGGGGGCGGGAATCTCAATCAGCCCCAGCATTTT.